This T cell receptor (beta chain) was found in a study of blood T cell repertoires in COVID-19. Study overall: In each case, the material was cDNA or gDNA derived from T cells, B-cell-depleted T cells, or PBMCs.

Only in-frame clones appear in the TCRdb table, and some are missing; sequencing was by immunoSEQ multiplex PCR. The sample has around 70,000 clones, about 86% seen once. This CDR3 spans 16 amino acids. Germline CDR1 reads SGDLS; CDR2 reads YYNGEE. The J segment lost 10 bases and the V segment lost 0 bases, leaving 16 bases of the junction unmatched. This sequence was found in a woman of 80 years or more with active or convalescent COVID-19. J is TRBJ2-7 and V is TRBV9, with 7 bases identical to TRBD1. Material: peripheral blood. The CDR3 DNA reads TGTGCCAGCAGCGTAGGGGACAGCCGGGCGGCCCCTTTACAGTACTTC. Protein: CASSVGDSRAAPLQYF. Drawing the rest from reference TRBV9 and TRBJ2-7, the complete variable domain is DSGVTQTPKHLITATGQRVTLRCSPRSGDLSVYWYQQSLDQGLQFLIQYYNGEERAKGNILERFSAQQFPDLHSELNLSSLELGDSALYFCASSVGDSRAAPLQYFGPGTRLTVT.